Listed here are 20 T cell receptor beta chains from one sample, sequenced in a study of blood T cell repertoires in COVID-19. TCRdb keeps only in-frame clones here, not all; method: immunoSEQ multiplex PCR. Of fewer than 350,000 clones listed, about 89% are singletons. What was sequenced was PBMCs or T cells enriched from blood (not recorded which). The receptors were sampled from a middle-aged woman who had recovered from COVID-19.

This chain joins TRBV18 and TRBJ1-4, with D perhaps TRBD1 (6 bases). The germline CDR1 and CDR2 sequences are KGHSH and LQKENI. This CDR3 region has 15 residues. The germline V and J ends were trimmed by 3 bases and 6 bases, with 14 bases remaining between them. The chain's CDR3 is CASSPPGAGHEKLFF. DNA for the CDR3: TGTGCCAGCTCACCGCCAGGGGCTGGTCATGAAAAACTGTTTTTT.

This clone was seen once. The rearrangement uses TRBV6-5 and TRBJ2-1; 8 positions agree with TRBD1. CDR1 is MNHEY, CDR2 SVGAGI, per germline. The CDR3 is made up of 15 amino acids. Unmatched junction bases numbered 11, after V lost 4 bases and J lost 9 bases. The CDR3 DNA follows: TGTGCCAGCAGTTCCGGACAGGGTGGCTACGTTGAGCAGTTCTTC. Amino acid sequence: CASSSGQGGYVEQFF.

The J gene is TRBJ1-3, the V gene TRBV6-5; weak D call: TRBD1 (5 bases). The CDR3 sequence is 14 residues long. Germline CDR1 and CDR2: MNHEY and SVGAGI. Trimming took off 9 bases at V and 0 bases at J, with 12 bases between the two ends. The CDR3 region is CASVVGRSGNTIYF. CDR3 bases: TGTGCCAGTGTCGTGGGGCGCTCTGGAAACACCATATATTTT.

This rearrangement joins TRBV2 to TRBJ2-3, with 9 bases aligning to TRBD2. Germline V gene data show CDR1 as SNHLY and CDR2 as FYNNEI. Unmatched junction bases numbered 7, after V lost 6 bases and J lost 3 bases. The CDR3 totals 15 residues. This CDR3 is CASSGGGAGTDTQYF. The DNA for the CDR3 is TGTGCCAGCAGCGGCGGGGGGGCTGGAACAGATACGCAGTATTTT.

V usage is TRBV11-1 and J usage is TRBJ2-7; D is uncertain. Looked up from germline, CDR1 is SGHAT and CDR2 is FQDESV (reference sequence). The CDR3 loop spans 14 amino acids. Between the trimmed V and J ends, which lost 5 bases and 0 bases, there was a span of 11 bases. The CDR3 DNA sequence: TGTGCCAGCAGCAGACTCGGCAGCTCCTACGAGCAGTACTTC. It encodes CASSRLGSSYEQYF.

V usage is TRBV6-5 and J usage is TRBJ1-4, with 9 bases lining up with TRBD1. The V and J ends lost 6 bases and 7 bases, in that order; junction bases with no gene match: 9. Germline V gene sequence: CDR1 MNHEY, CDR2 SVGAGI. CDR3 length: 15 residues. The CDR3 region has the DNA TGTGCCAGCAGCCGTAACAGGGGGCGGGGTGAAAAACTGTTTTTT. Its protein product is CASSRNRGRGEKLFF.

V gene TRBV7-9 combines with J gene TRBJ1-2, with no clear D. V dropped 4 bases and J dropped 4 bases, with 10 bases sitting between them. The germline gives CDR1 SEHNR, CDR2 FQNEAQ (reference sequence). The CDR3 consists of 13 residues. CDR3 in amino acids: CASSSVGVYGYTF. The CDR3 bases are TGTGCCAGCAGCTCAGTAGGAGTCTATGGCTACACCTTC.

This clone was observed a handful of times. The gene calls are TRBV5-6 and TRBJ1-6; D gene ambiguous. The germline V gene encodes CDR1 SGHDT and CDR2 YYEEEE. The CDR3 is 12 residues long. The V end lost 1 base, the J end lost 10 bases, and 6 bases lay between the germline ends. The CDR3 is CASSLIKSPLHF. CDR3 bases: TGTGCCAGCAGCTTGATAAAATCACCCCTCCACTTT.

The genes are TRBV30 and TRBJ2-7; 8 bases match TRBD1. The trim removed 0 bases at V and 4 bases at J, leaving 2 bases unmatched. The CDR3 length is 13 residues. Germline CDR1 GTSNPN, CDR2 SVGIG (reference sequence). The CDR3 nucleotides are TGTGCCTGGAGTGTGAGGACAGGGTACGAGCAGTACTTC. Amino acids: CAWSVRTGYEQYF.

This chain uses TRBV9 with TRBJ2-3, with D unresolved. Germline V lookup: CDR1 SGDLS, CDR2 YYNGEE. V was shortened by 0 bases and J by 2 bases, with 7 bases between the two germline ends. The CDR3 is 14 residues long. CDR3 sequence reads: CASSVASNTDTQYF. The DNA of the CDR3 is TGTGCCAGCAGCGTAGCATCCAACACAGATACGCAGTATTTT.

The rearrangement links TRBV7-9 to TRBJ1-6; TRBD1 might be the D (5 bases). V was shortened by 1 base and J by 9 bases, with 25 bases between the two germline ends. This CDR3 region has 19 residues. Germline-derived CDR1 and CDR2 are SEHNR and FQNEAQ (reference sequence). The CDR3 DNA sequence: TGTGCCAGCAGCTTAGAAAGGGGTGGGAAAGTGCGTCCCGGTTCACCCCTCCACTTT. Protein sequence: CASSLERGGKVRPGSPLHF.

The chain carries TRBV2 and TRBJ2-5; 8 positions match TRBD2. The CDR3 runs to 12 residues. The V gene end was trimmed by 7 bases and the J gene end by 4 bases; junction bases not matched to a gene: 2. Germline loops: CDR1 SNHLY, CDR2 FYNNEI. CDR3 sequence reads: CASTTSGETQYF. The CDR3 DNA is TGTGCCAGCACCACTAGCGGAGAGACCCAGTACTTC.

Only a few counts were recorded for this clone. This chain joins TRBV5-1 and TRBJ1-1; D is possibly TRBD1 (5 bases). CDR3 length equals 15 residues. CDR1 is SGHRS, CDR2 YFSETQ, per germline. V was shortened by 0 bases and J by 5 bases, with 14 bases between the two germline ends. In DNA, the CDR3 is TGCGCCAGCAGCTTGGGGGGGACTTTCGGGACTGAAGCTTTCTTT. Encoded protein: CASSLGGTFGTEAFF.

The V gene is TRBV11-2, the J gene TRBJ2-3, with 8 bases that match TRBD2. Germline CDR1 and CDR2: SGHAT and FQNNGV. CDR3 length equals 19 residues. Unmatched junction bases numbered 16, after V lost 2 bases and J lost 3 bases. The CDR3 is CASSLSHPRLAGITDTQYF. The CDR3 coding sequence is TGTGCCAGCAGCTTATCACACCCCCGGCTAGCGGGCATTACAGATACGCAGTATTTT.

The rearrangement links TRBV28 to TRBJ1-1; TRBD1 matches 9 bases. Germline values: CDR1 MDHEN, CDR2 SYDVKM. Germline trimming cut 11 bases from V and 1 base from J; bases unmatched to any gene: 5. The length of the CDR3 is 13 residues. CDR3 DNA sequence: TGTGCCTCTGAGACAGGGGGGAACACTGAAGCTTTCTTT. It specifies CASETGGNTEAFF.

This chain uses TRBV12-5 with TRBJ2-7, with D possibly TRBD1 on 5 matching bases. Germline V gives CDR1 LGHNT, CDR2 FRNRAP. Trimming took 0 bases from V and 2 from J, leaving 11 bases between them. The CDR3 is 15 residues long. CDR3 region: CASGLVVSRAYEQYF. The DNA of the CDR3 is TGTGCTAGTGGTTTGGTAGTCTCCAGGGCCTACGAGCAGTACTTC.

The V call is TRBV18, the J call TRBJ2-3, with D tentatively TRBD2 (6 bases). Between the trimmed V and J ends, which lost 3 bases and 2 bases, there was a span of 9 bases. Germline V lookup: CDR1 KGHSH, CDR2 LQKENI. The CDR3 has 14 residues. CDR3: CASSPEGLTDTQYF. As DNA, the CDR3 is TGTGCCAGCTCACCGGAGGGGCTCACAGATACGCAGTATTTT.

This clone has only one observation. The DNA for the CDR3 is TGTGCCAGTAGTATGGAACTAGCGGGGAGGAACACCGGGGAGCTGTTTTTT. It yields the protein CASSMELAGRNTGELFF. The chain joins TRBV19 to TRBJ2-2; 10 positions match TRBD2. CDR3 size: 17 residues. With 3 bases clipped from V and 1 base from J, the junction kept 5 bases outside the gene matches. The germline V gene encodes CDR1 LNHDA and CDR2 SQIVND (reference sequence). Full variable domain (missing parts from reference TRBV19 and TRBJ2-2): DGGITQSPKYLFRKEGQNVTLSCEQNLNHDAMYWYRQDPGQGLRLIYYSQIVNDFQKGDIAEGYSVSREKKESFPLTVTSAQKNPTAFYLCASSMELAGRNTGELFFGEGSRLTVL.

The chain uses TRBV5-1 and TRBJ2-1; 9 nucleotides agree with TRBD2. CDR3 length: 14 residues. J gave up 6 bases and V 4 bases, and 5 bases lay outside the gene matches. In germline, CDR1 is SGHRS, CDR2 YFSETQ. The CDR3 loop reads CASSVRLAANEQFF. The DNA of the CDR3 is TGCGCCAGCAGCGTCAGACTAGCGGCCAATGAGCAGTTCTTC.

This clone was recorded once. The gene calls are TRBV10-2 and TRBJ2-3; TRBD2 agrees at 8 bases. The germline V gene encodes CDR1 WSHSY and CDR2 SAAADI. The CDR3 is 13 residues long. V was clipped by 6 bases and J by 1 base; unmatched bases: 0. CDR3: CASRRGGTDTQYF. The DNA of the CDR3 is TGCGCCAGCAGGCGGGGGGGCACAGATACGCAGTATTTT.